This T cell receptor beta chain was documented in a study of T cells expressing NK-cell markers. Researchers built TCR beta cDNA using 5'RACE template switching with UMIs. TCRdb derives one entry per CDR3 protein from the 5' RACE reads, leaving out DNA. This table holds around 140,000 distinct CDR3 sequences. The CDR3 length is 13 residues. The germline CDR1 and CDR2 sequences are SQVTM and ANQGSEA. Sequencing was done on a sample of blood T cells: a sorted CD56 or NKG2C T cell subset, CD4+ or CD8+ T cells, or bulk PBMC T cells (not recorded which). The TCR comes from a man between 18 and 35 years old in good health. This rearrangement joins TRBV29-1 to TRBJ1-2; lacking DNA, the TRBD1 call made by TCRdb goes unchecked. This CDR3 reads CSVEARGDYGYTF.